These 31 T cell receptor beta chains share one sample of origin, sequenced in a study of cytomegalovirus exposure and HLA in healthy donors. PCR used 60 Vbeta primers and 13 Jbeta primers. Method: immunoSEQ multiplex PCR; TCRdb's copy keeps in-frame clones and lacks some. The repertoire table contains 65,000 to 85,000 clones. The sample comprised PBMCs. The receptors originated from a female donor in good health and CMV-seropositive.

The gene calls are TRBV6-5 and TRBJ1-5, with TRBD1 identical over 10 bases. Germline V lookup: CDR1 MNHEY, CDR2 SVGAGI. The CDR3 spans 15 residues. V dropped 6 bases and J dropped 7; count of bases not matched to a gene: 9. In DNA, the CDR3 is TGTGCCAGCAGCCCGGGACAGGGGTATGGGCAGCCCCAGCATTTT. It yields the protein CASSPGQGYGQPQHF.

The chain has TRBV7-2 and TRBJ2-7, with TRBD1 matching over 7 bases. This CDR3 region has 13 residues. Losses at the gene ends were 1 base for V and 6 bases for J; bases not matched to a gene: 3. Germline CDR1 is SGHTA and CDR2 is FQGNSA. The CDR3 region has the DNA TGTGCCAGCAGCTTAGAGACAGGGTTCGAGCAGTACTTC. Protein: CASSLETGFEQYF.

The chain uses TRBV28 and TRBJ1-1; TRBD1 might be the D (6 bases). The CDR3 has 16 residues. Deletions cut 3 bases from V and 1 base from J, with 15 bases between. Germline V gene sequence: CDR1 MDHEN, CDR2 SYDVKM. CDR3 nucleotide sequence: TGTGCCAGCAGTTTTAGCTTCGGGACAACGAACACTGAAGCTTTCTTT. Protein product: CASSFSFGTTNTEAFF.

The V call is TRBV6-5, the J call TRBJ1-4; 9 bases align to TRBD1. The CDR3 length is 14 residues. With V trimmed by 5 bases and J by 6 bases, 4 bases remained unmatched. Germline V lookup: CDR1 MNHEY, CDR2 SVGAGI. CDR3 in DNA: TGTGCCAGCAGTCGAGACAGGGGGGATGAAAAACTGTTTTTT. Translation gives CASSRDRGDEKLFF.

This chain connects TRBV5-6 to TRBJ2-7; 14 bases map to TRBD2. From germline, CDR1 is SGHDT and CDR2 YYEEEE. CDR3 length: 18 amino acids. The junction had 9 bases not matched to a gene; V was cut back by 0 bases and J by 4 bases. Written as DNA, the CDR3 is TGTGCCAGCAGCTTGGAGCCAGGGACTAGCGGGAGTGTATACGAGCAGTACTTC. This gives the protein CASSLEPGTSGSVYEQYF.

CDR3 region: CASSRGATQYF. The CDR3 DNA sequence: TGTGCCAGCAGTCGAGGTGCTACGCAGTATTTT. V usage is TRBV11-2 and J usage is TRBJ2-3, with D uncertain. V lost 6 bases and J 8 bases, leaving 9 bases between the germline ends. The CDR3 is 11 residues long. Germline values: CDR1 SGHAT, CDR2 FQNNGV.

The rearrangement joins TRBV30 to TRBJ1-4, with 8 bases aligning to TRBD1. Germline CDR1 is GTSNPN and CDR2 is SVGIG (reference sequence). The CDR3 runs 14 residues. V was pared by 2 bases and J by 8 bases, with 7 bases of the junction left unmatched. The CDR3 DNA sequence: TGTGCCTGGAGTATTAGGACAGGGAGGGAAAAACTGTTTTTT. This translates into CAWSIRTGREKLFF.

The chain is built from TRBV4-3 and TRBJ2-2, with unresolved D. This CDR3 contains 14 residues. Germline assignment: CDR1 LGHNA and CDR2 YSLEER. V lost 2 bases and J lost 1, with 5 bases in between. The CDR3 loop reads CASSQNRNTGELFF. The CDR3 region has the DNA TGCGCCAGCAGCCAAAACAGGAACACCGGGGAGCTGTTTTTT.

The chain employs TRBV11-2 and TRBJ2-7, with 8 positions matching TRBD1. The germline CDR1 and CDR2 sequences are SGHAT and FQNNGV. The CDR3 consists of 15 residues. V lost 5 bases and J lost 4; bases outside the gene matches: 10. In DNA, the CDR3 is TGTGCCAGCAGCCAAGACTGGGACAGGAGTTACGAGCAGTACTTC. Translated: CASSQDWDRSYEQYF.

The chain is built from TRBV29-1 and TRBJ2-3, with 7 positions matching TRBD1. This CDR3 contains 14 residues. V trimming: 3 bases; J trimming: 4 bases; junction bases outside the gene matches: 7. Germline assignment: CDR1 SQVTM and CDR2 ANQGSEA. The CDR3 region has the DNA TGCAGCGTTGAGGGGGACAGCCACCCAGATACGCAGTATTTT. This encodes CSVEGDSHPDTQYF.

CDR3 in DNA: TGTGCTTCGACAGGGGGAGCGATAGATACGCAGTATTTT. This translates into CASTGGAIDTQYF. The rearrangement joins TRBV30 to TRBJ2-3; TRBD1 matches at 9 bases. Looked up from germline, CDR1 is GTSNPN and CDR2 is SVGIG (reference sequence). The CDR3 consists of 13 residues.

CDR3 residues: CASSFGPSYEQYF. The CDR3 bases are TGTGCCAGCAGTTTTGGGCCCTCCTACGAGCAGTACTTC. V and J are TRBV27 and TRBJ2-7; no firm D call. Germline CDR1 and CDR2: MNHEY and SMNVEV (reference sequence). This CDR3 is 13 amino acids long. The V end was cut by 3 bases, the J end by 0 bases, with 6 bases between.

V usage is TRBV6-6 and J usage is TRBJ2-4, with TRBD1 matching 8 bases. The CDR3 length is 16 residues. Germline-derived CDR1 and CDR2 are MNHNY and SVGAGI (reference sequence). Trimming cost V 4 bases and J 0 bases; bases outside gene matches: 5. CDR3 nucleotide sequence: TGTGCCAGCAGTTTGCGGACAGGGCTAGCCAAAAACATTCAGTACTTC. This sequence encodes CASSLRTGLAKNIQYF.

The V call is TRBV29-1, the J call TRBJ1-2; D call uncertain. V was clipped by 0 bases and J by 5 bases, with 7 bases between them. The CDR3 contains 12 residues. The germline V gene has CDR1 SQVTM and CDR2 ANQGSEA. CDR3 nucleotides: TGCAGCGTTGAAGAGGCCCTGTATGGCTACACCTTC. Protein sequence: CSVEEALYGYTF.

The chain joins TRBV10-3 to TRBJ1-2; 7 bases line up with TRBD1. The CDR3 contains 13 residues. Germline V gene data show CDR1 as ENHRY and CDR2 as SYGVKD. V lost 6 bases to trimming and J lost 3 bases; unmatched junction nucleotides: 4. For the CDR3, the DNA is TGTGCCATCAGCAGGGGGGACTACTATGGCTACACCTTC. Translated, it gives CAISRGDYYGYTF.

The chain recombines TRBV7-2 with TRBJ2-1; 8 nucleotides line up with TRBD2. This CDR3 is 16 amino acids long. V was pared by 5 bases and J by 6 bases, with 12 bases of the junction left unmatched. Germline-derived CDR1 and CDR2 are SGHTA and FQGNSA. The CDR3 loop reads CASSPFGGRNGNEQFF. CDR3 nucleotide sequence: TGTGCCAGCAGCCCCTTTGGCGGGAGGAATGGCAATGAGCAGTTCTTC.

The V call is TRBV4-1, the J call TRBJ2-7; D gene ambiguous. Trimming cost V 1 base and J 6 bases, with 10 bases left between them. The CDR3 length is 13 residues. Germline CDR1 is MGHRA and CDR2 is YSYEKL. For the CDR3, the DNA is TGCGCCAGCAGCCAAGGTCGGGTTGGCGAGCAGTACTTC. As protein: CASSQGRVGEQYF.

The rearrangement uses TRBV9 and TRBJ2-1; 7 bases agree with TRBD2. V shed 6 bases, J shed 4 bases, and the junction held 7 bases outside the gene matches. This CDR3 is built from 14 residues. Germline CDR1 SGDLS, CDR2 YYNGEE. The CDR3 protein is CASNGGSPYNEQFF. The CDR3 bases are TGTGCCAGCAACGGCGGGAGTCCATACAATGAGCAGTTCTTC.

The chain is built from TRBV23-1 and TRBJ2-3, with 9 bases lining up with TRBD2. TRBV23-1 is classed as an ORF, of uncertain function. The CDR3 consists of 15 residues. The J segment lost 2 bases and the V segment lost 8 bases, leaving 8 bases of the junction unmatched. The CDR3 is CASGSRTSDTDTQYF. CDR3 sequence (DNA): TGCGCCAGCGGTTCGAGGACTAGCGACACAGATACGCAGTATTTT.

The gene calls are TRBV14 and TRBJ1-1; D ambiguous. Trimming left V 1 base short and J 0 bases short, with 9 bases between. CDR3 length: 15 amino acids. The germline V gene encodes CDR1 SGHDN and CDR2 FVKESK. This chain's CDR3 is CASSQGYTLNTEAFF. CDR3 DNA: TGTGCCAGCAGCCAAGGGTACACCCTGAACACTGAAGCTTTCTTT. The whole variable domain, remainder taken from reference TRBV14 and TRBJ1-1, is EAGVTQFPSHSVIEKGQTVTLRCDPISGHDNLYWYRRVMGKEIKFLLHFVKESKQDESGMPNNRFLAERTGGTYSTLKVQPAELEDSGVYFCASSQGYTLNTEAFFGQGTRLTVV.

The CDR3 is CASSPPAEYGYTF. The CDR3 nucleotides are TGTGCCAGCTCACCACCGGCAGAATATGGCTACACCTTC. The gene calls are TRBV18 and TRBJ1-2; D ambiguous. CDR1 is KGHSH and CDR2 is LQKENI in the germline V gene. The V end lost 0 bases, the J end lost 5 bases, and 7 bases lay between the germline ends. CDR3 size: 13 residues.

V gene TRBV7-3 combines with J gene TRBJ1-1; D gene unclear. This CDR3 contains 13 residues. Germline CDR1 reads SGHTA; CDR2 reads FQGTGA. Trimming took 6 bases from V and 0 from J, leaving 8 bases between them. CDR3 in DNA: TGTGCCAGCAGTTCAAGCTTGAACACTGAAGCTTTCTTT. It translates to CASSSSLNTEAFF.

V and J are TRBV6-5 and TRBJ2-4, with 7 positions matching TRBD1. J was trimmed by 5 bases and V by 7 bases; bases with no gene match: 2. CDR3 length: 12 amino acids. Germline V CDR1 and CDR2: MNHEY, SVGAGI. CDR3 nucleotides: TGTGCCAGCACCGGGACAGAAAACATTCAGTACTTC. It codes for CASTGTENIQYF.

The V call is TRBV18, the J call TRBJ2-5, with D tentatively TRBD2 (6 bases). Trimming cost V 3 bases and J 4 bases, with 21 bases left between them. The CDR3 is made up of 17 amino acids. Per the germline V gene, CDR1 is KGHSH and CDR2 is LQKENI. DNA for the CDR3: TGTGCCAGCTCACCTCTCCGGGACTCCAGCGGTACAGAGACCCAGTACTTC. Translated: CASSPLRDSSGTETQYF.

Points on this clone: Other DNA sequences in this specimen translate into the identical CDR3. The CDR3 spells CASSLSGTSGSYEQYF. Written as DNA, the CDR3 is TGTGCCAGCAGTTTATCCGGGACTAGCGGTTCCTACGAGCAGTACTTC. The chain has TRBV28 and TRBJ2-7, with 11 bases aligning to TRBD2. The CDR3 sequence is 16 residues long. From germline, CDR1 is MDHEN and CDR2 SYDVKM. J lost 1 base, V lost 1 base, and 3 bases had no gene match. The whole variable domain, remainder taken from reference TRBV28 and TRBJ2-7, is DVKVTQSSRYLVKRTGEKVFLECVQDMDHENMFWYRQDPGLGLRLIYFSYDVKMKEKGDIPEGYSVSREKKERFSLILESASTNQTSMYLCASSLSGTSGSYEQYFGPGTRLTVT.

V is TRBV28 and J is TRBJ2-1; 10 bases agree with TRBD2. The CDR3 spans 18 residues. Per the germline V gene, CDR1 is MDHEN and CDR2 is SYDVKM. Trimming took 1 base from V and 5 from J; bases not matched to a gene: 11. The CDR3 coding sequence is TGTGCCAGCAGTTTATCCGTACTAGCGGGGATGCTAAACAATGAGCAGTTCTTC. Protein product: CASSLSVLAGMLNNEQFF.

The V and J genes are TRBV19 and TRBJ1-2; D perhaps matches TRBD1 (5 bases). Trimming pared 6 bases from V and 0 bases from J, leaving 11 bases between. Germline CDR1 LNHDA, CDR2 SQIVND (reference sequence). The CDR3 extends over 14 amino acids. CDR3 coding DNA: TGTGCCAGTAGCAGGGACTTAGCTAACTATGGCTACACCTTC. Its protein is CASSRDLANYGYTF.

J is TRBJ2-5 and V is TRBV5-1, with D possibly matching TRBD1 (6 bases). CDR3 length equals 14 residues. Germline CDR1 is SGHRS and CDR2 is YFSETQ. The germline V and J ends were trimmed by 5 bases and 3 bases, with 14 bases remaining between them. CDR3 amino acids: CASSSGQQEETQYF. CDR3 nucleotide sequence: TGCGCCAGCAGTTCCGGACAGCAGGAAGAGACCCAGTACTTC.

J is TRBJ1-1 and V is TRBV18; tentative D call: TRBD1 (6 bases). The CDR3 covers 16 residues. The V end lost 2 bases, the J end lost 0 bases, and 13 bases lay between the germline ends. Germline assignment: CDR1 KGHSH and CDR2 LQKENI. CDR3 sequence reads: CASSPDLRGLNTEAFF. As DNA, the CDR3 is TGTGCCAGCTCACCAGACCTCAGGGGATTGAACACTGAAGCTTTCTTT. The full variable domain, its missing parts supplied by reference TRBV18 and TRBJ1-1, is NAGVMQNPRHLVRRRGQEARLRCSPMKGHSHVYWYRQLPEEGLKFMVYLQKENIIDESGMPKERFSAEFPKEGPSILRIQQVVRGDSAAYFCASSPDLRGLNTEAFFGQGTRLTVV.

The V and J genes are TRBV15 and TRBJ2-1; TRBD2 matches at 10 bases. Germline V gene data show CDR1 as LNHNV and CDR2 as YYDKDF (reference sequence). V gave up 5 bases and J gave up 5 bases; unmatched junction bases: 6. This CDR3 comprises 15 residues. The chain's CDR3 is CATSPTSGRHNEQFF. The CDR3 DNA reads TGTGCCACCAGCCCGACTAGCGGGCGCCACAATGAGCAGTTCTTC.

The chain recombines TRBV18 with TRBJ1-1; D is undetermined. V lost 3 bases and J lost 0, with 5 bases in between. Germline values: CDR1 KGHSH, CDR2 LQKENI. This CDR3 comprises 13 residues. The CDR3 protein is CASSPSVNTEAFF. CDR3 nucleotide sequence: TGTGCCAGCTCACCCTCAGTGAACACTGAAGCTTTCTTT.